This T cell receptor beta chain was recorded in a study of cytomegalovirus exposure and HLA in healthy donors. Points from the study as a whole: Immune exposure information available was restricted to CMV serostatus.

To note about this clone: Its target is not known.

Germline CDR1 is SGHTA and CDR2 is FQGNSA. V was pared by 6 bases and J by 8 bases, with 7 bases of the junction left unmatched. There are 14 residues in the CDR3. PCR involved 60 Vbeta and 13 Jbeta primers. TCRdb's table, derived via immunoSEQ multiplex PCR, lists solely in-frame clones and lacks some. The sample has about 150,000 clones; roughly 83% are singletons. Sequenced material: PBMCs. The genes are TRBV7-2 and TRBJ1-6; 7 positions match TRBD1. This TCR was recovered from a boy between 2 and 15 years old in good health and CMV-seronegative. The CDR3 nucleotides read TGTGCCAGCAGAGTACGACAGGGTGATTCACCCCTCCACTTT. Translated, it gives CASRVRQGDSPLHF. Full variable domain (missing parts from reference TRBV7-2 and TRBJ1-6): GAGVSQSPSNKVTEKGKDVELRCDPISGHTALYWYRQSLGQGLEFLIYFQGNSAPDKSGLPSDRFSAERTGGSVSTLTIQRTQQEDSAVYLCASRVRQGDSPLHFGNGTRLTVT.